This T cell receptor beta chain is from a study of T cell responses to AZD1222 COVID-19 vaccine. Generated by immunoSEQ multiplex PCR, the TCRdb table keeps only in-frame clones and is missing some. The sample lists over 120,000 clones, approximately 90% occurring once. Findings and caveats of the study: Without day 14 samples, only post-peak T cell repertoires were studied. The study found vaccine-associated CD4 TCRs spanning spike, dominant at 160-218 and 743-854.

As concerns this clone: Its target is not known.

V shed 7 bases and J shed 4 bases, with 10 bases lying between them. Looked up from germline, CDR1 is SQVTM and CDR2 is ANQGSEA. The CDR3 runs to 11 residues. The V call is TRBV29-1, the J call TRBJ1-1; D remains ambiguous. This receptor was obtained from an adult who received the AZD1222 COVID-19 vaccine. Sequences were derived from peripheral blood, sampled 28 days after the second AZD1222 dose. The CDR3 nucleotides are TGCAGCGGACGAGGGAGCACTGAAGCTTTCTTT. Encoded protein: CSGRGSTEAFF.